This TCR beta chain was identified in a study of Ad26.COV2.S vaccination and SARS-CoV-2 variants (dated by TCRdb to about 2021). For the study in its entirety: Vaccine-arm donors were drawn from COV1001, a multicentre, randomized, double-blind, placebo-controlled phase I-IIa trial of Ad26.COV2.S in healthy adults. Sequencing of the TCRbeta repertoire served to evaluate the specificity and breadth of SARS-CoV-2-reactive T cell receptors following Ad26.COV2.S vaccination. Trial participants were randomized into five groups of five, in which low-dose or high-dose Ad26.COV2.S was given once or twice, or placebo was given on both occasions. The TCR-sequenced set comprised about 30 samples: about 19 Ad26.COV2.S vaccine recipients, 5 placebo recipients and 8 SARS-CoV-2 convalescent individuals. Investigators remained blinded to trial group allocation during experiments and outcome assessment. Ad26.COV2.S was administered intramuscularly at 5 x 10^10 or 1 x 10^11 viral particles, either as a single shot or as two shots given 56 days apart.

What the authors observed across the whole study: After vaccination, spike-specific CD8+ and CD4+ T cell responses were reported to show substantial breadth. Ad26.COV2.S recipients had higher spike-specific TCR breadth than placebo recipients (P = 0.0014). Vaccine and placebo recipients had similar non-spike TCR breadth, a finding consistent with the vaccine containing only spike. The study was not powered for comparison of responses between vaccine doses or regimens. The authors noted that the TCR breadth and depth analyses may have underestimated total T cell responses.

Taken from cysteine to phenylalanine, the CDR3 has 13 residues. The DNA shown is the 39-base CDR3, in frame from base 1. The germline V gene provides CDR1 MNHEY and CDR2 SVGAGI. V was cut back by 6 bases and J by 3 bases, leaving a gap of 8 bases between them. Interpreted using the paper, the treatment or condition label stands for: around 19 received Ad26.COV2.S at low or high dose, single or two shots; about 5 received placebo; per-sample allocation not given. Repertoires of vaccine and placebo recipients were sequenced from samples collected on day 63 after the first injection. Cohort 1b enrolled about two dozen adults aged 18-55 years at a single site in Boston, USA, between 29 July and 7 August 2020. Ad26.COV2.S was a replication-incompetent adenovirus type 26 vector that expressed a prefusion-stabilized SARS-CoV-2 spike protein derived from the original Wuhan strain. The immunoSEQ Assay was used to sequence TCRbeta CDR3 regions. After extraction, genomic DNA underwent amplification by bias-controlled multiplex PCR, followed by high-throughput sequencing. From the authors' description of their analysis: To quantify the absolute abundance of every unique TCRbeta CDR3 region, sequences were collapsed and filtered. T cell fraction was estimated by normalizing TCRbeta template counts to usable DNA, with usable DNA measured through amplification of reference genes found in all nucleated cells. Repertoire TCRs were annotated as SARS-CoV-2-specific by exact matching of V gene, CDR3 amino acid sequence and J gene to a known reactive TCR set. The reference SARS-CoV-2 TCR set was derived from MIRA and filtered for enrichment in COVID-19-positive ImmuneCODE repertoires, a step that removed public or cross-reactive TCRs. Based on the MIRA antigens, annotated TCRs were further analysed at the level of specific ORF or position within ORF. Depth was the summed frequency of annotated unique rearrangements, while breadth was defined as annotated unique rearrangements over total unique productive rearrangements. Group comparisons of TCR breadth used two-sided Wilcoxon rank-sum tests. Not all clones reach the TCRdb copy of this immuneACCESS table, which keeps in-frame sequences only. Checked studies attribute under half of the gap to unresolved V genes and leave the rest unexplained. V and J calls and clone size follow that table, whereas D and trimming were derived from the DNA. This sample comprises a few hundred thousand clones, roughly 88% of them detected only once. The top ten clonotypes cover approximately 4% of the sample.

Comments on this clone: Its binding antigen is unknown. No base quality information exists; no much larger clone differs at one position.

Specimen: peripheral blood, collected in a trial of Ad26.COV2.S vaccine versus placebo. The clonotype comes from a person aged 18 to 59 who received the Ad26.COV2.S COVID-19 vaccine or a placebo. The chain links TRBV6-5 with TRBJ2-2, with a tentative D call of TRBD1 or TRBD2, each matching 5 bases. The CDR3 is CASRGRDTGELFF. The DNA sequence reads TGTGCCAGCAGGGGGCGGGACACCGGGGAGCTGTTTTTT.